The present T cell receptor (beta chain) was sequenced within a study of blood T cell repertoires in COVID-19 (dated by TCRdb to the early 2020s). Concerning the study at large: Collaborator samples came from the United States, Italy and Spain and covered acute and convalescent phases of COVID-19. The prospective study material was composed of cDNA or gDNA derived from T cells, B-cell-depleted T cells, or PBMCs. The dataset comprised deeply sampled blood TCRbeta repertoires from subjects exposed to, actively infected with, or recovered from COVID-19. A freely available public database, intended as a resource for researchers studying the immune response to SARS-CoV-2, is where the repertoires were released. Samples came from the ongoing ImmuneRACE study (first 160 participants) plus 1,254 subjects from 6 global collaborators. Nearly every sample came with metadata listing a de-identified subject ID, COVID-19 status, age in years and sex. HLA class I and class II types, where available, came from metadata supplied by the sample provider rather than from assay-based typing.

The cysteine opens and the phenylalanine closes a CDR3 of 16 amino acids. CDR3 DNA only is kept here, 48 bases in frame from base 1. V lost 4 bases and J lost 5 bases; the stretch between them is 21 bases long. CDR1 and CDR2 (SGHDT, YYEEEE) derive from the germline V gene. Study-level results and caveats: Clinical and demographic metadata were provided uncurated, with the amount varying by source and participant.

Collaborating institutions collected whole blood in K2EDTA tubes following their own protocols. For TCRbeta analysis, collaborators shipped samples as frozen whole blood, isolated PBMCs, or DNA extracted from either of those sample types. As to this clone: Its antigen remains unidentified. No much larger clonotype is one base removed from it; base qualities were not supplied.

TCRbeta CDR3 regions were amplified from genomic DNA by means of the immunoSEQ Assay, a bias-controlled multiplex PCR. As for the authors' bioinformatics: The number of nucleated cells in each sample was estimated by amplification of reference gene primers within the assay. Sequence reads were collapsed and filtered to measure the absolute abundance of every unique TCRbeta CDR3 rearrangement. For each sample, productive Simpson clonality was calculated by taking the square root of Simpson's diversity index across productive rearrangements. TCRdb provides this immuneACCESS table in a form limited to in-frame rearrangements. Some clones are lacking; in checked studies, under half of them reflect an unresolved V gene, and why the rest are absent is not known. That table supplies the V and J calls and clone size; D and trimming were determined from the DNA. The table for this sample lists approximately 170,000 clones; more than 75% of them were counted only once. The biggest ten clones account for 15% to 20% of the sample.

Sequenced: peripheral blood. The chain links TRBV5-6 with TRBJ1-2; the D gene cannot be resolved reliably. The sequence was obtained from a man aged 55 to 70 with active or convalescent COVID-19. The bases are TGTGCCAGCAGCCCCCCTGGGCCGCGCCGGTCATATGGCTACACCTTC. This yields the protein CASSPPGPRRSYGYTF.